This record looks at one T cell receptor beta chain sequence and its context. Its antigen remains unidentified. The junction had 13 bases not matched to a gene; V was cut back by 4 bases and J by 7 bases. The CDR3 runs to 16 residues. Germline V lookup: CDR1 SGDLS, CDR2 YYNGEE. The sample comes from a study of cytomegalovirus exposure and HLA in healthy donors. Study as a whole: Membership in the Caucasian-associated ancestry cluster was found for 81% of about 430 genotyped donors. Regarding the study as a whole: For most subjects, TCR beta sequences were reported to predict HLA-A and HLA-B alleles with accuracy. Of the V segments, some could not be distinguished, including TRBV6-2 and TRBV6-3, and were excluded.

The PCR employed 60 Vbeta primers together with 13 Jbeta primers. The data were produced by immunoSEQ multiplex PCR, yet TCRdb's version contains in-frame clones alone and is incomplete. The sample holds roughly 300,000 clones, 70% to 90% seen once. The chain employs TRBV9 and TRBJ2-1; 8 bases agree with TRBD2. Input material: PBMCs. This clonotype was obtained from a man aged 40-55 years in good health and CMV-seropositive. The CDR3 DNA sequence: TGTGCCAGCAGCCGGGACTATGGCGGGGGGCGGAATGAGCAGTTCTTC. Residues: CASSRDYGGGRNEQFF.